A single sample gave rise to the 9 T cell receptor beta chains below, sequenced in a study of cytomegalovirus exposure and HLA in healthy donors. The PCR was carried out with 60 Vbeta primers and 13 Jbeta primers. Method: immunoSEQ multiplex PCR; TCRdb's copy keeps in-frame clones and lacks some. Of about 120,000 clones detected, 6.5% to 9.5% appear once; the ten largest clones hold approximately 6.4%. The source material was PBMCs. The receptors derive from a woman in her forties in good health and CMV-seropositive.

This clone was recorded a few times. The chain uses TRBV29-1 and TRBJ1-2; maybe TRBD1 (6 bases). Trimming cost V 5 bases and J 4 bases, with 11 bases left between them. This CDR3 has 12 residues. The germline V gene encodes CDR1 SQVTM and CDR2 ANQGSEA. The CDR3 region is CSVKDSLYGYTF. The CDR3 nucleotides read TGCAGCGTTAAGGACAGCCTCTATGGCTACACCTTC.

This clone has only a few counts. This sequence joins TRBV19 and TRBJ1-2; 7 nucleotides line up with TRBD1. CDR1 LNHDA and CDR2 SQIVND come from the germline V gene (reference sequence). V was pared by 7 bases and J by 6 bases, with 8 bases of the junction left unmatched. The CDR3 spans 13 residues. The CDR3 spells CASKRQGVNGYTF. The CDR3 DNA follows: TGTGCCAGTAAGCGGCAGGGGGTGAATGGCTACACCTTC.

Only a few counts were recorded for this clone. The CDR3 here is CASSVEGYSPEAFF. CDR3 bases: TGTGCCAGCAGCGTAGAGGGGTACTCCCCTGAAGCTTTCTTT. The chain couples TRBV9 to TRBJ1-1; D may be TRBD1 (5 bases). The CDR3 totals 14 residues. CDR1 and CDR2 (germline): SGDLS, YYNGEE. V was pared by 0 bases and J by 6 bases, with 12 bases between.

V usage is TRBV10-3 and J usage is TRBJ2-3, with D possibly TRBD1 on 5 matching bases. V lost 4 bases and J lost 1, with 12 bases in between. Germline CDR1 and CDR2: ENHRY and SYGVKD. The CDR3 consists of 15 residues. The CDR3 DNA sequence: TGTGCCATCAGTGGTGCAGGGTTGGGCACAGATACGCAGTATTTT. Encoded protein: CAISGAGLGTDTQYF.

The chain employs TRBV4-1 and TRBJ2-7; 10 positions match TRBD2. Losses at the gene ends were 0 bases for V and 3 bases for J; bases not matched to a gene: 8. CDR3 length equals 17 residues. CDR1 is MGHRA, CDR2 YSYEKL, per germline. The CDR3, as DNA: TGCGCCAGCAGCCAAGATCGGAGAGCGGGGGGGGTCTACGAGCAGTACTTC. Protein sequence: CASSQDRRAGGVYEQYF.

This clone came up a few times. This chain links TRBV2 with TRBJ2-7, with D maybe TRBD1 (5 bases). V was cut by 8 bases and J by 4 bases, with 9 bases left in between. Looked up from germline, CDR1 is SNHLY and CDR2 is FYNNEI. This CDR3 has 11 residues. The CDR3, as DNA: TGTGCCAGCGGACGACAGTACGAGCAGTACTTC. It is translated as CASGRQYEQYF.

There are a few counts of this clone. This chain uses TRBV4-1 with TRBJ1-1; TRBD1 aligns across 7 bases. CDR3 size: 14 residues. The V segment lost 4 bases and the J segment 5 bases; nucleotides outside the gene matches: 7. Germline CDR1 MGHRA, CDR2 YSYEKL. In DNA, the CDR3 is TGCGCCAGCAGCCGCCTACAGGGGATAACTGAAGCTTTCTTT. Amino acids: CASSRLQGITEAFF.

The chain links TRBV7-8 to TRBJ2-1, with 12 bases identical to TRBD2. Germline V gene lookup returns CDR1 SGHVS and CDR2 FQNEAQ. Losses at the gene ends were 5 bases for V and 10 bases for J; bases not matched to a gene: 9. This CDR3 spans 15 amino acids. In DNA form, the CDR3 reads TGTGCCAGCAGCAGAGTCACCGGGACTAGCGGGGAGCAGTTCTTC. Residues: CASSRVTGTSGEQFF. The full variable domain, completed using reference TRBV7-8 and TRBJ2-1, is GAGVSQSPRYKVAKRGQDVALRCDPISGHVSLFWYQQALGQGPEFLTYFQNEAQLDKSGLPSDRFFAERPEGSVSTLKIQRTQQEDSAVYLCASSRVTGTSGEQFFGPGTRLTVL.

The chain is built from TRBV30 and TRBJ1-5, with D perhaps TRBD1 (6 bases). Germline lookup yields CDR1 GTSNPN and CDR2 SVGIG (reference sequence). This CDR3 is built from 14 residues. V was pared by 0 bases and J by 7 bases, with 13 bases between. The CDR3 is CAWSVLQGRQPQHF. As DNA, the CDR3 is TGTGCCTGGAGTGTTTTACAGGGCAGGCAGCCCCAGCATTTT.